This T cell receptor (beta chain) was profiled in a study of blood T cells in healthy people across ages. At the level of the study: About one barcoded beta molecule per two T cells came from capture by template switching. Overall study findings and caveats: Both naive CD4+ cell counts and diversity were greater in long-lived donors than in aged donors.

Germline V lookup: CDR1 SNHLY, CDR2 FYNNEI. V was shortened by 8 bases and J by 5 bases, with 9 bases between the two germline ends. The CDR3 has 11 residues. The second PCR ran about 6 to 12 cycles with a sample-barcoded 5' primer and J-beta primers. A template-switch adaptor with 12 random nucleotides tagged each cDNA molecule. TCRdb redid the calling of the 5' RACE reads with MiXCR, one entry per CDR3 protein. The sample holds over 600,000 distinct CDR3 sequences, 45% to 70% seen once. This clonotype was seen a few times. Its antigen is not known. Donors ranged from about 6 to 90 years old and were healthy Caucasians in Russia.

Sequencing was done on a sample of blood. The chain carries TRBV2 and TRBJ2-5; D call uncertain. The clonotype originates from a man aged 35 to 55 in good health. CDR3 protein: CASDEPETQYF. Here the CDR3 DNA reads TGTGCCAGCGATGAGCCGGAGACCCAGTACTTC.